A single sample is the source of the 18 T cell receptor beta chains below, sequenced in a study of blood T cell repertoires in COVID-19. Produced via immunoSEQ multiplex PCR; TCRdb's table is partial and in-frame only. Seen here are 95,000 to 150,000 clones, about nine tenths observed once, and the top ten hold approximately 4.3%. The sample was peripheral blood. These receptors were collected from a middle-aged man with acute or convalescent COVID-19.

J is TRBJ1-3 and V is TRBV5-1; 7 bases align to TRBD1. The CDR3 is 14 amino acids. The V gene's germline CDR1 is SGHRS and CDR2 YFSETQ. Unmatched junction bases numbered 3, after V lost 4 bases and J lost 2 bases. For the CDR3, the DNA is TGCGCCAGCAGCATTCAGGGGGCTGGAAACACCATATATTTT. Amino acids: CASSIQGAGNTIYF.

The chain employs TRBV6-1 and TRBJ2-3; 8 bases align to TRBD1. V was pared by 4 bases and J by 3 bases, with 9 bases of the junction left unmatched. The CDR3 is 16 amino acids. The germline V gene has CDR1 MNHNS and CDR2 SASEGT. The CDR3, as DNA: TGTGCCAGCAGTGCAACGGACAGGGAGAAGACAGATACGCAGTATTTT. Its translation is CASSATDREKTDTQYF.

V is TRBV6-6 and J is TRBJ2-1, with 9 bases that match TRBD2. The CDR3 runs to 15 residues. Germline trimming cut 3 bases from V and 5 bases from J; bases unmatched to any gene: 5. Germline V lookup: CDR1 MNHNY, CDR2 SVGAGI (reference sequence). CDR3 in DNA: TGTGCCAGCAGTTATGTCAGACTAGCGGACAATGAGCAGTTCTTC. Amino acid sequence: CASSYVRLADNEQFF.

The chain combines TRBV6-6 with TRBJ2-1, with D uncertain. V was pared by 1 base and J by 5 bases, with 9 bases between. Germline lookup yields CDR1 MNHNY and CDR2 SVGAGI (reference sequence). This CDR3 contains 14 residues. CDR3 protein: CASSYLALNNEQFF. The CDR3 bases are TGTGCCAGCAGTTACTTGGCCCTCAACAATGAGCAGTTCTTC.

The chain recombines TRBV29-1 with TRBJ2-1; 8 bases agree with TRBD1. Germline V gene sequence: CDR1 SQVTM, CDR2 ANQGSEA. J lost 4 bases, V lost 4 bases, and 9 bases had no gene match. This CDR3 region has 15 residues. For the CDR3, the DNA is TGCAGCGTTGCTGTGAGGGGGACAGGTTACAATGAGCAGTTCTTC. Translating it yields CSVAVRGTGYNEQFF.

J is TRBJ1-5 and V is TRBV4-1; unclear D gene. CDR1 and CDR2 from the germline V gene are MGHRA and YSYEKL. CDR3 length: 15 amino acids. Trimming cost V 6 bases and J 4 bases, with 16 bases left between them. In DNA, the CDR3 is TGCGCCAGCAGTCCTGACACCCTTGAGAATCAGCCCCAGCATTTT. It yields the protein CASSPDTLENQPQHF.

This clone was observed a single time. CDR3 nucleotide sequence: TGTGCCAGCAGCTTAGACGGACTAGCGGGGGAGAATGAGCAGTTCTTC. This sequence encodes CASSLDGLAGENEQFF. The rearrangement joins TRBV11-3 to TRBJ2-1; TRBD2 matches 13 bases. Trimming removed 0 bases from V and 7 bases from J; junction bases left unmatched: 3. This CDR3 has 16 residues. Germline V CDR1 and CDR2: SGHNT, YENEEA.

This clone appeared a single time. DNA of the CDR3: TGTGCCAGCTCACCCCGGACAGGGCAAGAGACCCAGTACTTC. Translating it yields CASSPRTGQETQYF. The rearrangement joins TRBV18 to TRBJ2-5, with TRBD1 matching 8 bases. Trimming removed 3 bases from V and 2 bases from J; junction bases left unmatched: 2. Per germline, CDR1 KGHSH and CDR2 LQKENI. The CDR3 extends over 14 amino acids.

The chain recombines TRBV6-1 with TRBJ2-6; D is undetermined. This CDR3 is 14 amino acids long. With 2 bases removed from V and 2 bases from J, the gap between germline ends came to 4 bases. Per germline, CDR1 MNHNS and CDR2 SASEGT. The CDR3 sequence: CASSELAGANVLTF. The CDR3 DNA is TGTGCCAGCAGTGAACTAGCTGGGGCCAACGTCCTGACTTTC.

This rearrangement joins TRBV5-6 to TRBJ2-7; TRBD2 matches 7 bases. The trim removed 6 bases at V and 7 bases at J, leaving 10 bases unmatched. The CDR3 has 13 residues. Germline V gives CDR1 SGHDT, CDR2 YYEEEE. CDR3 nucleotides: TGTGCCAGCACTCTAGGCTGGGGGGGAGAGCAGTACTTC. It is translated as CASTLGWGGEQYF.

This chain connects TRBV7-8 to TRBJ2-1; D is unclear. Trimming left V 5 bases short and J 0 bases short, with 14 bases between. Germline values: CDR1 SGHVS, CDR2 FQNEAQ. The CDR3 is 16 amino acids. The CDR3 reads CASSAIPGSSYNEQFF. CDR3 coding DNA: TGTGCCAGCAGCGCAATTCCAGGTAGCTCCTACAATGAGCAGTTCTTC. Using reference TRBV7-8 and TRBJ2-1 for the parts outside the CDR3, the full variable domain is GAGVSQSPRYKVAKRGQDVALRCDPISGHVSLFWYQQALGQGPEFLTYFQNEAQLDKSGLPSDRFFAERPEGSVSTLKIQRTQQEDSAVYLCASSAIPGSSYNEQFFGPGTRLTVL.

The DNA of the CDR3 is TGTGCCAGCAGCTTAGTCGGGGACACATCCACCGGGGAGCTGTTTTTT. Translated: CASSLVGDTSTGELFF. This chain uses TRBV7-7 with TRBJ2-2; D perhaps matches TRBD1 (6 bases). V was cut by 1 base and J by 4 bases, with 13 bases left in between. The CDR3 extends over 16 amino acids. The germline V gene encodes CDR1 SSHAT and CDR2 FNYEAQ (reference sequence).

This chain links TRBV7-9 with TRBJ2-5; possibly TRBD1 for D (5 bases). CDR3 size: 14 residues. V was pared by 5 bases and J by 1 base, with 11 bases between. Germline-derived CDR1 and CDR2 are SEHNR and FQNEAQ (reference sequence). The CDR3: CASSLSQAQETQYF. For the CDR3, the DNA is TGTGCCAGCAGCCTGTCACAGGCCCAAGAGACCCAGTACTTC.

This chain joins TRBV2 and TRBJ2-1; 10 nucleotides align to TRBD2. Germline V gene lookup returns CDR1 SNHLY and CDR2 FYNNEI. The V segment lost 3 bases and the J segment 8 bases; nucleotides outside the gene matches: 4. This CDR3 spans 14 amino acids. CDR3 sequence: CASSEGLAGDEQFF. CDR3 nucleotide sequence: TGTGCCAGCAGTGAGGGGCTAGCGGGAGATGAGCAGTTCTTC.

J is TRBJ1-4 and V is TRBV7-8, with unresolved D. Per germline, CDR1 SGHVS and CDR2 FQNEAQ. The CDR3 has 14 amino acids. Trimming left V 0 bases short and J 12 bases short, with 14 bases between. The CDR3 nucleotides read TGTGCCAGCAGCTTAGCGGGCACCTCTCGTGAACTGTTTTTT. Translation: CASSLAGTSRELFF.

The table lists this clone with a few counts. V is TRBV10-3 and J is TRBJ1-5; TRBD1 agrees at 9 bases. Germline V gene sequence: CDR1 ENHRY, CDR2 SYGVKD. Trimming at V came to 6 bases and at J to 5 bases, leaving 5 bases not matched to a gene. The CDR3 totals 14 residues. The CDR3 here is CAISLDRGYQPQHF. DNA for the CDR3: TGTGCCATCAGCCTGGACAGGGGATATCAGCCCCAGCATTTT.

This rearrangement joins TRBV9 to TRBJ1-2; 7 bases line up with TRBD1. This CDR3 has 13 residues. Germline V gene data show CDR1 as SGDLS and CDR2 as YYNGEE. V lost 4 bases and J lost 7; bases outside the gene matches: 7. CDR3 residues: CASSPRQGSGYTF. The CDR3, as DNA: TGTGCCAGCAGCCCGCGACAGGGAAGTGGCTACACCTTC.

This rearrangement joins TRBV19 to TRBJ1-1; tentative D call: TRBD1 (5 bases). The ends were cut back, 1 base at V and 3 bases at J, with 6 bases in the middle. CDR3 size: 13 residues. The V gene's germline CDR1 is LNHDA and CDR2 SQIVND (reference sequence). The DNA for the CDR3 is TGTGCCAGTAGTATAGCAGGGTACACTGAAGCTTTCTTT. Translated, it gives CASSIAGYTEAFF.